The rows below give T cell receptor beta chains drawn from one sample of a study of beta chain features in type 1 diabetes. The method was immunoSEQ multiplex PCR; TCRdb's version includes in-frame clones alone and lacks a portion of them. Counted here are 550,000 to 850,000 clones, 13% occurring once; the ten biggest clones make up about 0.02%. Sequenced sample: naive CD4+ T cells from blood. The origin of the receptors is a man aged 18 to 29 with type 1 diabetes. The CDR3 runs from the conserved cysteine through the conserved F or W. The D gene is left open where the match is weak. Expanded clones are given a class, and other clones once, few, many or no size at all.

J	V	size	D	DNA	CDR3
TRBJ2-5	TRBV25-1	NA	NA	TGTGCCAGCACCCACCCGGCGGTTCAAGAGACCCAGTACTTC	CASTHPAVQETQYF
TRBJ1-1	TRBV29-1	NA	TRBD1	TGCAGCGTAGAACAGGGGAAGGCAACTGAAGCTTTCTTT	CSVEQGKATEAFF
TRBJ1-1	TRBV19	few	TRBD1	TGTGCCAGTACCCAGGGGGCGGAAAATGAAGCTTTCTTT	CASTQGAENEAFF
TRBJ2-7	TRBV6-5	few	NA	TGTGCCAGCAGTCCCGACAGGAGTGGCTCCTACGAGCAGTACTTC	CASSPDRSGSYEQYF
TRBJ1-2	TRBV5-8	NA	NA	TGTGCCAGCAGCATTCGGGGGGCCGATAACTATGGCTACACCTTC	CASSIRGADNYGYTF
TRBJ2-2	TRBV7-9	NA	NA	TGTGCCAGCAGCCCCCCCGGGGGGCGTTTGACCGGGGAGCTGTTTTTT	CASSPPGGRLTGELFF
TRBJ2-5	TRBV15	few	NA	TGTGCCACCAGCAAGGCCGGACAGCTCTCGGGGACCCAGTACTTC	CATSKAGQLSGTQYF
TRBJ1-5	TRBV19	NA	NA	TGTGCCAGTACCCAACAGGGAACTAGCAATCAGCCCCAGCATTTT	CASTQQGTSNQPQHF
TRBJ1-4	TRBV5-6	NA	NA	TGTGCCAGCAGCTTTAGTTGGGACGGAAATGAAAAACTGTTTTTT	CASSFSWDGNEKLFF
TRBJ1-1	TRBV5-1	few	NA	TGCGCCAGCAGCTTGGCCTTCGGCGGACACACTGAAGCTTTCTTT	CASSLAFGGHTEAFF
TRBJ2-7	TRBV7-2	NA	TRBD2	TGTGCCAGCAGCTTAGAAGGGACTAGCGGGGTATACGAGCAGTACTTC	CASSLEGTSGVYEQYF
TRBJ1-5	TRBV7-2	NA	TRBD1	TGTGCCAGCAGCCCGGGGCAGGGGGCTAATCAGCCCCAGCATTTT	CASSPGQGANQPQHF
TRBJ2-6	TRBV5-6	NA	NA	TGTGCCAGCAGCACTCCCGGGGCTGGGGCCAACGTCCTGACTTTC	CASSTPGAGANVLTF
TRBJ2-3	TRBV6-6	few	TRBD2	TGTGCCAGCAGTTACTCCCTGACTAGCGGTGCGCAGTATTTT	CASSYSLTSGAQYF
TRBJ2-7	TRBV7-8	NA	NA	TGTGCCAGCAGCTTAGGACTCGTCTCCTACGAGCAGTACTTC	CASSLGLVSYEQYF
TRBJ1-1	TRBV14	NA	NA	TGTGCCAGCAGCCAGCTTCCGAACACTGAAGCTTTCTTT	CASSQLPNTEAFF
TRBJ2-5	TRBV9	few	NA	TGTGCCAGCAGCGTACATCCAGAATACCAAGAGACCCAGTACTTC	CASSVHPEYQETQYF